A single sample gave rise to the 6 T cell receptor beta chains below, sequenced in a study of cytomegalovirus exposure and HLA in healthy donors. It was with 60 Vbeta and 13 Jbeta primers that the PCR ran. The data were produced by immunoSEQ multiplex PCR, yet TCRdb's version contains in-frame clones alone and is incomplete. Counted here are about 170,000 clones, more than 70% occurring once; the ten biggest clones make up roughly 1.5%. Sequenced sample: PBMCs. These receptors originate from a male donor in good health and CMV-seronegative.

The chain has TRBV29-1 and TRBJ2-1; 11 positions agree with TRBD2. The CDR3 contains 18 residues. With 0 bases clipped from V and 4 bases from J, the junction kept 11 bases outside the gene matches. CDR1 SQVTM and CDR2 ANQGSEA come from the germline V gene. CDR3 in DNA: TGCAGCGTTGAAGATCGAGGTAGCGGGGGGGCAAGATACAATGAGCAGTTCTTC. Translated, it gives CSVEDRGSGGARYNEQFF.

The V gene is TRBV4-1, the J gene TRBJ2-7, with 12 bases fitting TRBD1. CDR3 length: 15 residues. Germline CDR1 MGHRA, CDR2 YSYEKL. V lost 2 bases and J lost 5; bases outside the gene matches: 4. CDR3 DNA sequence: TGCGCCAGCAGCCAAACGGGACAGGGGGCCGACGAGCAGTACTTC. Its protein product is CASSQTGQGADEQYF.

V gene TRBV5-1 combines with J gene TRBJ2-7; D may be TRBD2 (5 bases). Germline V gene sequence: CDR1 SGHRS, CDR2 YFSETQ. Trimming removed 1 base at V and 4 bases at J, with 12 bases between. The CDR3 spans 14 residues. The CDR3 loop reads CASSLREGRYEQYF. The CDR3 nucleotides read TGCGCCAGCAGCTTGCGAGAGGGTCGATACGAGCAGTACTTC.

This chain uses TRBV19 with TRBJ2-3; 7 bases match TRBD2. Germline CDR1 and CDR2: LNHDA and SQIVND (reference sequence). V shed 3 bases, J shed 7 bases, and the junction held 7 bases outside the gene matches. This CDR3 region has 14 residues. The CDR3 protein is CASSIQSGLNTQYF. For the CDR3, the DNA is TGTGCCAGTAGTATCCAATCGGGACTAAATACGCAGTATTTT.

The chain uses TRBV29-1 and TRBJ1-1; tentatively, D is TRBD1 (6 bases). Germline V gene sequence: CDR1 SQVTM, CDR2 ANQGSEA. The ends were cut back, 8 bases at V and 3 bases at J, with 13 bases in the middle. The CDR3 is made up of 12 amino acids. DNA of the CDR3: TGCAGCAGCGGACAGACCGACACTGAAGCTTTCTTT. Its protein product is CSSGQTDTEAFF.

This clone appeared a few times. The gene calls are TRBV29-1 and TRBJ1-2; no clear D gene. Germline CDR1 is SQVTM and CDR2 is ANQGSEA. Trimming took 1 base from V and 1 from J, leaving 10 bases between them. The CDR3 contains 14 residues. CDR3 DNA sequence: TGCAGCGTTGAAGGGAGAGGGCTTAACTATGGCTACACCTTC. It translates to CSVEGRGLNYGYTF. The variable domain in full, completed from reference TRBV29-1 and TRBJ1-2, reads SAVISQKPSRDICQRGTSLTIQCQVDSQVTMMFWYRQQPGQSLTLIATANQGSEATYESGFVIDKFPISRPNLTFSTLTVSNMSPEDSSIYLCSVEGRGLNYGYTFGSGTRLTVV.